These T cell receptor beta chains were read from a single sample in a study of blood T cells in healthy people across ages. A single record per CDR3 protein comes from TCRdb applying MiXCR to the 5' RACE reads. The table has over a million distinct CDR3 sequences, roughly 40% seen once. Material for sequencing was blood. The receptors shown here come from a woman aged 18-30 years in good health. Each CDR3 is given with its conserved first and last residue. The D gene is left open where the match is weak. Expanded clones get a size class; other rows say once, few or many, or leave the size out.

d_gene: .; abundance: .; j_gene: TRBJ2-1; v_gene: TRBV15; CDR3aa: CATSREDQSSYEQFF; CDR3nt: TGTGCCACCAGCAGAGAGGACCAGAGCTCCTACGAGCAGTTCTTC
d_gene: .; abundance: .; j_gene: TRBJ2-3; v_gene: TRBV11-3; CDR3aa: CASSSREDTQYF; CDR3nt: TGTGCCAGCAGCTCCAGGGAGGATACGCAGTATTTT
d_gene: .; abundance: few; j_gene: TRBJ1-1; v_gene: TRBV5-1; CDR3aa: CASSVGGENTEAFF; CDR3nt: TGCGCCAGCAGCGTGGGAGGGGAGAACACTGAAGCTTTCTTT
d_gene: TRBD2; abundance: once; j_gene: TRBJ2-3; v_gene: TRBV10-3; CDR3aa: CAISPGGSTDTQYF; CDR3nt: TGTGCCATCAGCCCGGGGGGTAGCACGGATACGCAGTATTTT
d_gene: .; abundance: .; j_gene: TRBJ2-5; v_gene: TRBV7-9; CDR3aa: CASSSSAGETQYF; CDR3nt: TGTGCCAGCAGCTCTAGCGCGGGGGAGACCCAGTACTTC
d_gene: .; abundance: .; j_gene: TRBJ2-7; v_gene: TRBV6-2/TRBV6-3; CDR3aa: CASSYRGRYEQYF; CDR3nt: TGTGCCAGCAGTTACCGTGGGCGATACGAGCAGTACTTC
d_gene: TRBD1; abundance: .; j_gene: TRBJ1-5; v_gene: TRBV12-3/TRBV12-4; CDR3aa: CASSETGRSGNQPQHF; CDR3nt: TGTGCCAGCAGTGAGACAGGGCGGAGTGGCAATCAGCCCCAGCATTTT
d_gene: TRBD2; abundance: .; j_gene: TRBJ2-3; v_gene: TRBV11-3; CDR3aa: CASSWAGAGDTQYF; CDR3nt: TGTGCCAGCAGCTGGGCGGGAGCAGGAGATACGCAGTATTTT
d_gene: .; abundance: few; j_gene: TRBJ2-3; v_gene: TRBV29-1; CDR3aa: CSANLQGGTQYF; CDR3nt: TGCAGCGCCAACCTACAGGGGGGGACGCAGTATTTT
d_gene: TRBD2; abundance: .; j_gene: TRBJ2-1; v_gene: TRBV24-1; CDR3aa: CATAEAGRNEQFF; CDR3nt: TGTGCCACCGCCGAAGCGGGAAGGAATGAGCAGTTCTTC
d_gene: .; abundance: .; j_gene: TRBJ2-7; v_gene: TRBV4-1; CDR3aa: CASSQVTSGPYNEQYF; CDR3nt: TGCGCCAGCAGCCAAGTTACCAGCGGACCGTACAATGAGCAGTACTTC
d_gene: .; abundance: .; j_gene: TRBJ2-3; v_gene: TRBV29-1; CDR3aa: CSVLGRLTDTQYF; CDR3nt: TGCAGCGTCCTAGGCCGGTTGACAGATACGCAGTATTTT
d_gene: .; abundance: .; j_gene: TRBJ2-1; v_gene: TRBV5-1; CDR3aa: CASSLVLGFYNEQFF; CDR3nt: TGCGCCAGCAGCTTGGTACTAGGGTTCTACAATGAGCAGTTCTTC
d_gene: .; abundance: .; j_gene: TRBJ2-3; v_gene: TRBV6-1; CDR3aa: CASSENAVLVSETQYF; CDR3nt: TGTGCCAGCAGTGAAAACGCGGTTTTAGTGTCGGAGACGCAGTATTTT
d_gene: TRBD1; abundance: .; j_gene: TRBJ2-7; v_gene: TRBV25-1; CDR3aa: CASSDQTGGFSYEQYF; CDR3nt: TGTGCCAGCAGTGACCAAACAGGGGGTTTCTCCTACGAGCAGTACTTC
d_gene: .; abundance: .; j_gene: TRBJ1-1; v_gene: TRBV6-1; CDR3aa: CANSERGARAFF; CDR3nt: TGTGCCAACAGTGAACGGGGGGCTAGAGCTTTCTTT
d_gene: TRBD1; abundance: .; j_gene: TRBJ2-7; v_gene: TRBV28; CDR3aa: CASTEVLSWDSSFYEQYF; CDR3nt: TGTGCCAGCACCGAGGTCCTCTCCTGGGACAGCTCTTTCTACGAGCAGTACTTC
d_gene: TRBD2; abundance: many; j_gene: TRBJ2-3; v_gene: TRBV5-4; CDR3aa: CASSSATGLAGSGDTQYF; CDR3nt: TGTGCCAGCAGCTCCGCGACAGGACTAGCGGGATCCGGGGATACGCAGTATTTT
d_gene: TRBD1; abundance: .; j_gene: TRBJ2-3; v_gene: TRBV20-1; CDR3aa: CSAPEQGVTDTQYF; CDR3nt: TGCAGTGCCCCCGAACAGGGGGTAACAGATACGCAGTATTTT
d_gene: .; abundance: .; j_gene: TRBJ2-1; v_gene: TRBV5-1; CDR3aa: CANSAGKGGEQFF; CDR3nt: TGCGCCAACAGCGCCGGGAAGGGCGGTGAGCAGTTCTTC
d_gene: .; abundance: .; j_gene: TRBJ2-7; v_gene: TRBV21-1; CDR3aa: CASSKGKGGTPFNEQYF; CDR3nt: TGTGCCAGCAGCAAAGGGAAAGGAGGGACTCCTTTTAATGAGCAGTACTTC
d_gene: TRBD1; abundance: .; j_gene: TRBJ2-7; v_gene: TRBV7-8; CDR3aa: CASSYRTGGSNRAYEQYF; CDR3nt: TGTGCCAGCAGCTACAGAACAGGGGGATCTAACCGCGCCTACGAGCAGTACTTC
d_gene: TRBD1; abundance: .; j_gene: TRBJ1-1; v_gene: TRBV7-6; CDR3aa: CASSTPGQGEGGEAFF; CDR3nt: TGTGCCAGCAGCACTCCGGGACAGGGGGAGGGGGGTGAAGCTTTCTTT
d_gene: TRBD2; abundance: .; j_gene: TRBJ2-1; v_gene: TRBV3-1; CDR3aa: CASSQVTSGRAHNEQFF; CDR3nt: TGTGCCAGCAGCCAAGTAACTAGCGGGAGGGCCCACAATGAGCAGTTCTTC
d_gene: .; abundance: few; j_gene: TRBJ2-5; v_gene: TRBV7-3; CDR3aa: CASSPQGTLSYNEQYF; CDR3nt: TGTGCCAGCAGCCCTCAAGGGACATTATCGTACAATGAGCAGTACTTC
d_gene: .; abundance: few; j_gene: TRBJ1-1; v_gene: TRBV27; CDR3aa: CASSLSGNIRNTEAFF; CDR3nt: TGTGCCAGCAGTTTATCGGGGAATATTCGCAACACTGAAGCTTTCTTT
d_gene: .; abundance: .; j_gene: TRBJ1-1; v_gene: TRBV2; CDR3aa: CASSEVLGEGNTEAFF; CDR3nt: TGTGCCAGCAGTGAAGTCCTAGGAGAGGGTAACACTGAAGCTTTCTTT
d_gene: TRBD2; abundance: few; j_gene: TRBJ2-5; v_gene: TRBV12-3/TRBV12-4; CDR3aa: CASSHTSELKTQYF; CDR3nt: TGTGCCAGCAGTCACACTAGCGAGCTGAAGACCCAGTACTTC
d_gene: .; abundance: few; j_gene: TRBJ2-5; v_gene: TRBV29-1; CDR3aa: CSAFWVGETQYF; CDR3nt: TGCAGCGCCTTTTGGGTAGGGGAGACCCAGTACTTC
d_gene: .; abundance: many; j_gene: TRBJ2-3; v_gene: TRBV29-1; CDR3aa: CSVDRGEATDTQYF; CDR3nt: TGCAGCGTTGACCGCGGCGAGGCCACAGATACGCAGTATTTT
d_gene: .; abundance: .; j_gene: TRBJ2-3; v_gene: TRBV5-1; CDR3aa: CASRLAVGTDTQYF; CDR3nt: TGCGCCAGCAGATTAGCGGTGGGCACAGATACGCAGTATTTT
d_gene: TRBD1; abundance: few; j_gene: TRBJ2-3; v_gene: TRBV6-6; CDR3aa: CASSFAGGSDTQYF; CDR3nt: TGTGCCAGCAGTTTCGCAGGGGGCTCAGATACGCAGTATTTT
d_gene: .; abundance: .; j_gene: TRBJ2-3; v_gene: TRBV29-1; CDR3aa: CSVHTGCSDTQYF; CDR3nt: TGCAGCGTCCACACGGGGTGCTCAGATACGCAGTATTTT
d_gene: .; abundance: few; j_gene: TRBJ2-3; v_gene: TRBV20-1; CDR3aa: CSASRTPGGTDTQYF; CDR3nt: TGCAGTGCTAGCCGTACCCCGGGGGGCACAGATACGCAGTATTTT
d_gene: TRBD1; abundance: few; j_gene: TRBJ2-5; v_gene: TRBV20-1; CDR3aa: CSAHRGPLPEQYF; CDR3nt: TGCAGTGCTCACAGGGGGCCGCTTCCTGAGCAGTACTTC
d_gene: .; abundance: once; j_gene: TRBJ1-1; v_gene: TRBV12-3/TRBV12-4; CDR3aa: CANSRQEERTEAFF; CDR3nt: TGTGCCAACAGTAGACAGGAGGAAAGGACTGAAGCTTTCTTT
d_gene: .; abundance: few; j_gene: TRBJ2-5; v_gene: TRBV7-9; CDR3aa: CASSPGVLRYQETQYF; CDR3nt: TGTGCCAGCAGCCCAGGGGTGTTGCGGTACCAAGAGACCCAGTACTTC
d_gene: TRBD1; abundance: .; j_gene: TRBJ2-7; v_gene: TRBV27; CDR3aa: CASSLDRYSYEQYF; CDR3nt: TGTGCCAGCAGTTTGGACAGGTACTCCTACGAGCAGTACTTC
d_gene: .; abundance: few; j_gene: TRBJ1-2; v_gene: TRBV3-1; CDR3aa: CASSQSSNYGYTF; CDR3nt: TGTGCCAGCAGCCAGTCCAGTAACTATGGCTACACCTTC
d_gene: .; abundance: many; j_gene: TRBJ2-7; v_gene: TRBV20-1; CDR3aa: CSASRGEQYF; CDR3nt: TGCAGTGCTAGTAGGGGGGAGCAGTACTTC
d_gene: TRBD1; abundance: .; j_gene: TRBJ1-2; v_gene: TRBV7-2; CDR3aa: CASSRTGNSNYGYTF; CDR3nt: TGTGCCAGCAGCCGGACAGGGAACTCTAACTATGGCTACACCTTC
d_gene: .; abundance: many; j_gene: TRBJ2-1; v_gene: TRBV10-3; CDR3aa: CAISEWIYNEQFF; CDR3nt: TGTGCCATCAGTGAGTGGATATACAATGAGCAGTTCTTC
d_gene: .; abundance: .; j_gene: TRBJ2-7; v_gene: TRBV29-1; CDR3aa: CSVVRGLHSYEQYF; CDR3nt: TGCAGCGTTGTTCGGGGCCTCCATAGCTACGAGCAGTACTTC
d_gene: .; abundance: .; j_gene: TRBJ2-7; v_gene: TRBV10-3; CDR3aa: CAIKTDSSYEQYF; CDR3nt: TGTGCCATCAAAACTGATAGCTCCTACGAGCAGTACTTC
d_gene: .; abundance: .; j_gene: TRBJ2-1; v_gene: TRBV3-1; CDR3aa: CAGSQTGTGYNEQFF; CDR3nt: TGTGCCGGCAGCCAGACGGGAACAGGGTACAATGAGCAGTTCTTC
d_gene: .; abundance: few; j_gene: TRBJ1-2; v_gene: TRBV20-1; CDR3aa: CSARDASGRGYTF; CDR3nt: TGCAGTGCTAGAGATGCGTCGGGTCGGGGCTACACCTTC